The 17 T cell receptor beta chains below come from one sample, sequenced in a study of T cells in Graves' hyperthyroidism and ophthalmopathy. TCR beta CDR3 sequences were amplified from RNA transcripts. A first-round RT-PCR of the TCR CDR3 used the HTBI primer set. TCRdb re-called the multiplex PCR reads through MiXCR, storing one row per CDR3 protein. Among about half a million distinct CDR3 sequences listed, around 20% were seen once. Specimen: blood. The source of these receptors is a man aged 40-50 years with Graves' ophthalmopathy.

This clonotype was seen many times. The chain links TRBV12-3 or TRBV12-4 to TRBJ2-2; weak D call: TRBD2 (7 bases). Trimming stripped 6 bases from V and 4 bases from J, with 12 bases between. The CDR3 runs to 14 residues. CDR3 nucleotides: TGTGCCAGCAGCAGCGGGACAATCACCGGGGAGCTGTTTTTT. Protein: CASSSGTITGELFF.

This clonotype appeared a few times. The chain carries TRBV7-3 and TRBJ2-2; 8 nucleotides agree with TRBD1. Germline loops: CDR1 SGHTA, CDR2 FQGTGA. The CDR3 totals 16 residues. V shed 5 bases, J shed 7 bases, and the junction held 12 bases outside the gene matches. CDR3 sequence reads: CASSPHSTGEVGELFF. The CDR3 DNA reads as TGTGCCAGCAGCCCCCACTCGACAGGGGAGGTCGGGGAGCTGTTTTTT. Full variable domain (missing parts from reference TRBV7-3 and TRBJ2-2): GAGVSQTPSNKVTEKGKYVELRCDPISGHTALYWYRQSLGQGPEFLIYFQGTGAADDSGLPNDRFFAVRPEGSVSTLKIQRTERGDSAVYLCASSPHSTGEVGELFFGEGSRLTVL.

This clonotype came up many times. The genes are TRBV6-1 and TRBJ1-4; 9 bases map to TRBD1. The CDR3 is 15 amino acids. CDR1 is MNHNS, CDR2 SASEGT, per germline. V dropped 8 bases and J dropped 7; count of bases not matched to a gene: 11. This CDR3 is CASRLDRGKSEKLFF. The DNA of the CDR3 is TGTGCCAGCCGTCTTGACAGGGGGAAGAGTGAAAAACTGTTTTTT.

V gene TRBV6-1 combines with J gene TRBJ2-2; 9 bases are shared with TRBD2. This CDR3 is built from 17 residues. The V gene's germline CDR1 is MNHNS and CDR2 SASEGT. With V trimmed by 5 bases and J by 1 base, 8 bases remained unmatched. DNA of the CDR3: TGTGCCAGCAGTCGTTCATCTAGCGGGAAGAACACCGGGGAGCTGTTTTTT. Amino acid sequence: CASSRSSSGKNTGELFF.

This clonotype was picked up many times. The DNA of the CDR3 is TGCGCCAGCAGCTTGGGGACCACCTCCTACAATGAGCAGTTCTTC. This codes for CASSLGTTSYNEQFF. This chain uses TRBV5-1 with TRBJ2-1; D is uncertain. V was clipped by 0 bases and J by 0 bases, with 7 bases between them. The CDR3 sequence is 15 residues long. Germline V gene data show CDR1 as SGHRS and CDR2 as YFSETQ.

This clonotype was counted between two and nine times. This chain links TRBV19 with TRBJ1-2, with 11 bases aligning to TRBD1. Germline V gene data show CDR1 as LNHDA and CDR2 as SQIVND (reference sequence). The CDR3 sequence is 15 residues long. Trimming cost V 9 bases and J 4 bases; bases outside gene matches: 10. The CDR3 nucleotides are TGTGCCAGCCGGGACAGGGGGAGCGGGACCTATGGCTACACCTTC. It codes for CASRDRGSGTYGYTF.

This clonotype occurred a few times. The chain links TRBV6-1 to TRBJ2-7, with 8 bases that match TRBD2. V gave up 5 bases and J gave up 5 bases; unmatched junction bases: 11. The germline CDR1 and CDR2 sequences are MNHNS and SASEGT. This CDR3 contains 15 residues. CDR3 coding DNA: TGTGCCAGCAGTATGGGGCGGACTAGCAGCAACGAGCAGTACTTC. It specifies CASSMGRTSSNEQYF.

The chain couples TRBV11-2 to TRBJ2-1; 13 bases match TRBD2. Trimming removed 8 bases from V and 4 bases from J; junction bases left unmatched: 20. Germline-derived CDR1 and CDR2 are SGHAT and FQNNGV. The CDR3 is 20 amino acids. CDR3 nucleotides: TGTGCCAGCGGATACCCCCCTACCGGGACTAGCGGGGTGATTTACAATGAGCAGTTCTTC. Its translation: CASGYPPTGTSGVIYNEQFF. Variable domain in full (rest from reference TRBV11-2 and TRBJ2-1): EAGVAQSPRYKIIEKRQSVAFWCNPISGHATLYWYQQILGQGPKLLIQFQNNGVVDDSQLPKDRFSAERLKGVDSTLKIQPAKLEDSAVYLCASGYPPTGTSGVIYNEQFFGPGTRLTVL.

The sample holds many counts of this clonotype. The gene calls are TRBV18 and TRBJ2-5; 9 bases match TRBD2. With V trimmed by 3 bases and J by 1 base, 0 bases remained unmatched. CDR3 size: 14 residues. Germline CDR1 and CDR2: KGHSH and LQKENI. The CDR3 loop reads CASSPSGGQETQYF. DNA for the CDR3: TGTGCCAGCTCACCTAGCGGGGGCCAAGAGACCCAGTACTTC.

This clonotype occurred a few times. The chain employs TRBV6-1 and TRBJ2-5; TRBD2 is a possible D gene (5 bases). The CDR3 is made up of 16 amino acids. The V gene's germline CDR1 is MNHNS and CDR2 SASEGT. The V gene lost 5 bases and the J gene lost 3 bases, with 19 bases spanning the gap. This CDR3 reads CASSSLVARAEETQYF. DNA of the CDR3: TGTGCCAGCAGTTCCCTCGTAGCGAGAGCCGAAGAGACCCAGTACTTC.

This clonotype appeared many times. The chain has TRBV2 and TRBJ2-5, with 9 bases that match TRBD2. The CDR3 totals 16 residues. The germline V gene encodes CDR1 SNHLY and CDR2 FYNNEI. Losses at the gene ends were 5 bases for V and 0 bases for J; bases not matched to a gene: 7. DNA of the CDR3: TGTGCCAGCAGTTTCCGGACTAGCGCGTACCAAGAGACCCAGTACTTC. Translation gives CASSFRTSAYQETQYF.

This clonotype has more than one count but fewer than ten. The gene calls are TRBV24-1 and TRBJ2-1, with D possibly being TRBD1 (6 bases). Germline V lookup: CDR1 KGHDR, CDR2 SFDVKD. This CDR3 region has 15 residues. Trimming took off 9 bases at V and 1 base at J, with 15 bases between the two ends. CDR3 nucleotides: TGTGCCACCGGGACCACAGGGACGTCCTACAATGAGCAGTTCTTC. Translation gives CATGTTGTSYNEQFF.

This clonotype was found a few times. The V and J genes are TRBV28 and TRBJ2-3, with no clear D. This CDR3 contains 13 residues. Germline V gives CDR1 MDHEN, CDR2 SYDVKM. The CDR3 bases are TGTGCTACCGATGATCCTAGCACAGATACGCAGTATTTT. This translates into CATDDPSTDTQYF.

The genes are TRBV29-1 and TRBJ2-2; 9 nucleotides line up with TRBD1. The germline V gene encodes CDR1 SQVTM and CDR2 ANQGSEA. CDR3 length equals 14 residues. The V gene end was trimmed by 4 bases and the J gene end by 4 bases; junction bases not matched to a gene: 4. CDR3 amino acids: CSVGQGVSTGELFF. The CDR3 nucleotides read TGCAGCGTTGGACAGGGGGTGAGCACCGGGGAGCTGTTTTTT.

The sample holds many counts of this clonotype. J is TRBJ2-1 and V is TRBV29-1, with 12 bases identical to TRBD2. The CDR3 sequence is 16 residues long. V shed 3 bases and J 8 bases; nucleotides not matched to a gene: 11. Germline V gives CDR1 SQVTM, CDR2 ANQGSEA. The CDR3 DNA reads TGCAGCGTTGATTCTAGCGGGAGGGCCCGGGCCGATGAGCAGTTCTTC. Its protein product is CSVDSSGRARADEQFF.

As concerns this clonotype: A single base separates this from a much larger clone, so it may be a read error. This chain uses TRBV2 with TRBJ2-3, with TRBD2 as a possible D gene (6 bases). CDR1 is SNHLY, CDR2 FYNNEI, per germline. CDR3 length: 13 residues. Trimming left V 6 bases short and J 5 bases short, with 12 bases between. For the CDR3, the DNA is TGTGCCAGCAGGCTCGGGAGAGGAGATACGCAGTATTTT. Protein product: CASRLGRGDTQYF. Using reference TRBV2 and TRBJ2-3 for the parts outside the CDR3, the full variable domain is EPEVTQTPSHQVTQMGQEVILRCVPISNHLYFYWYRQILGQKVEFLVSFYNNEISEKSEIFDDQFSVERPDGSNFTLKIRSTKLEDSAMYFCASRLGRGDTQYFGPGTRLTVL.

This clonotype came up many times. The rearrangement joins TRBV27 to TRBJ2-7; 10 nucleotides agree with TRBD1. This CDR3 region has 14 residues. Germline CDR1 is MNHEY and CDR2 is SMNVEV (reference sequence). V shed 7 bases, J shed 6 bases, and the junction held 9 bases outside the gene matches. The CDR3 spells CASKPGTGVGEQYF. The CDR3 region has the DNA TGTGCCAGCAAACCCGGGACAGGGGTGGGCGAGCAGTACTTC.